The 27 T cell receptor beta chains below come from one sample, sequenced in a study of Graves' ophthalmopathy and Graves' hyperthyroidism. Researchers took RNA transcripts and amplified TCR beta CDR3 regions from them. First-round RT-PCR with HTBI primers preceded a second-round multiplex PCR. TCRdb re-analysed the multiplex PCR reads in MiXCR, keeping a single row per CDR3 protein. The data contain over 450,000 distinct CDR3 sequences, approximately 14% of them seen just once; the ten biggest clones take up 8% to 10%. Sequenced material: blood. The receptors come from a woman under 40 with Graves' ophthalmopathy.

This clonotype was detected ten times or more. The gene calls are TRBV19 and TRBJ2-7; TRBD2 might be the D (5 bases). The ends were cut back, 4 bases at V and 2 bases at J, with 15 bases in the middle. The CDR3 is 15 residues long. CDR1 and CDR2 (germline): LNHDA, SQIVND (reference sequence). This CDR3 is CASSTALLGTYEQYF. CDR3 DNA: TGTGCCAGTAGTACCGCCCTACTAGGAACCTACGAGCAGTACTTC.

At least ten counts were recorded for this clonotype. The chain recombines TRBV11-2 with TRBJ1-1; 11 nucleotides match TRBD1. This CDR3 is built from 16 residues. Germline CDR1 SGHAT, CDR2 FQNNGV. V lost 5 bases and J lost 5; bases outside the gene matches: 10. The CDR3 DNA reads as TGTGCCAGCAGCAGTATCAGGACAGGGGGCCGGACTGAAGCTTTCTTT. This translates into CASSSIRTGGRTEAFF.

This clonotype has at least ten counts. This chain links TRBV2 with TRBJ1-2, with D maybe TRBD1 (5 bases). The CDR3 covers 13 residues. V lost 10 bases, J lost 5 bases, and 17 bases lay in between. Looked up from germline, CDR1 is SNHLY and CDR2 is FYNNEI. The CDR3 DNA reads as TGTGCCATACCCCGGTCAGGGAGTTATGGCTACACCTTC. This encodes CAIPRSGSYGYTF.

V and J are TRBV2 and TRBJ2-7; D gene unclear. The CDR3 spans 14 residues. Germline-derived CDR1 and CDR2 are SNHLY and FYNNEI. V lost 3 bases to trimming and J lost 4 bases, with 13 bases between them. This CDR3 reads CASSDQGLRYEQYF. The CDR3 nucleotides are TGTGCCAGCAGTGATCAAGGGCTTCGGTACGAGCAGTACTTC.

This clonotype was observed at least ten times. This chain links TRBV28 with TRBJ2-7; 10 bases are shared with TRBD1. The CDR3 has 15 amino acids. The trim removed 4 bases at V and 4 bases at J, leaving 7 bases unmatched. Germline CDR1 reads MDHEN; CDR2 reads SYDVKM. CDR3 coding DNA: TGTGCCAGCAGTTCCACGGGACAGGGGTTATACGAGCAGTACTTC. Amino acid sequence: CASSSTGQGLYEQYF.

This clonotype has ten or more counts. CDR3 amino acids: CASSWSSSGYTF. CDR3 coding DNA: TGTGCCAGCAGTTGGAGCTCGAGCGGCTACACCTTC. The J gene is TRBJ1-2, the V gene TRBV28; D is ambiguous. The CDR3 runs 12 residues. CDR1 is MDHEN, CDR2 SYDVKM, per germline. The germline V and J ends were trimmed by 4 bases and 8 bases, with 11 bases remaining between them.

In its sample, this clonotype was seen many times. The chain uses TRBV15 and TRBJ1-1, with D possibly TRBD1 on 5 matching bases. Trimming stripped 1 base from V and 3 bases from J, with 6 bases between. From germline, CDR1 is LNHNV and CDR2 YYDKDF (reference sequence). The CDR3 totals 13 residues. CDR3 region: CATSRGGDTEAFF. CDR3 DNA: TGTGCCACCAGCAGAGGGGGGGACACTGAAGCTTTCTTT.

In its sample, this clonotype was seen a few times. The rearrangement uses TRBV4-1 and TRBJ1-2; a possible D gene is TRBD1 (6 bases). The V gene lost 1 base and the J gene lost 6 bases, with 15 bases spanning the gap. Germline V gene sequence: CDR1 MGHRA, CDR2 YSYEKL. The CDR3 covers 15 residues. The CDR3 loop is CASSQGSQGLNGYTF. CDR3 coding DNA: TGCGCCAGCAGCCAAGGTAGCCAGGGGTTGAATGGCTACACCTTC.

This clonotype was found many times. The chain couples TRBV6-1 to TRBJ1-2; D is perhaps TRBD1 (6 bases). With 5 bases removed from V and 0 bases from J, the gap between germline ends came to 16 bases. CDR3 length equals 16 residues. The germline CDR1 and CDR2 sequences are MNHNS and SASEGT. This chain's CDR3 is CASSSVPGGPNYGYTF. In DNA, the CDR3 is TGTGCCAGCAGTAGCGTCCCGGGGGGCCCTAACTATGGCTACACCTTC.

In its sample, this clonotype was seen a few times. The chain is built from TRBV29-1 and TRBJ2-7, with 12 bases fitting TRBD1. The CDR3 is made up of 14 amino acids. Germline V gives CDR1 SQVTM, CDR2 ANQGSEA. V trimming: 0 bases; J trimming: 7 bases; junction bases outside the gene matches: 4. For the CDR3, the DNA is TGCAGCGTTGAAGAAGGGACAGGGGGCATAGAGCAGTACTTC. As protein: CSVEEGTGGIEQYF.

Many counts were recorded for this clonotype. The V and J genes are TRBV6-5 and TRBJ1-1, with TRBD1 matching over 7 bases. This CDR3 is 16 amino acids long. Germline values: CDR1 MNHEY, CDR2 SVGAGI. V shed 7 bases and J 1 base; nucleotides not matched to a gene: 12. This CDR3 reads CASTFLAGGGNTEAFF. CDR3 in DNA: TGTGCCAGCACTTTCCTTGCAGGGGGAGGGAACACTGAAGCTTTCTTT.

This clonotype was observed many times. The chain links TRBV12-3 or TRBV12-4 to TRBJ1-2; 7 nucleotides match TRBD1. The CDR3 spans 13 residues. The junction had 9 bases not matched to a gene; V was cut back by 6 bases and J by 8 bases. The CDR3 region has the DNA TGTGCCAGCAGCAACCGACAGGGAGGAGGCTACACCTTC. This translates into CASSNRQGGGYTF.

In the case of this clonotype: One base away lies a much larger clone, so this may be a sequencing read error. The chain has TRBV2 and TRBJ1-5; D call uncertain. From germline, CDR1 is SNHLY and CDR2 FYNNEI. This CDR3 is 13 amino acids long. In DNA, the CDR3 is TGTTCCAGCCAGGTGTATAGCAATCAGCCCCAGCATTTT. It encodes CSSQVYSNQPQHF.

This clonotype has at least ten counts. The chain is built from TRBV12-3 or TRBV12-4 and TRBJ1-2, with a possible D match to TRBD1 (6 bases). V was clipped by 9 bases and J by 8 bases, with 16 bases between them. This CDR3 has 12 residues. The CDR3, as DNA: TGTGCCAGTACGCCGGGGGCTAGAGGCTACACCTTC. This sequence encodes CASTPGARGYTF.

This clonotype was picked up many times. The rearrangement uses TRBV12-3 or TRBV12-4 and TRBJ1-2, with D unclear. V was trimmed by 6 bases and J by 2 bases, leaving 16 bases between them. CDR3 length: 15 residues. The CDR3 sequence: CASSSPPGSNYGYTF. The CDR3 DNA reads as TGTGCCAGCAGCTCCCCCCCGGGCAGCAACTATGGCTACACCTTC.

This clonotype came up many times. The gene calls are TRBV12-5 and TRBJ1-1, with D unclear. The V end was cut by 6 bases, the J end by 4 bases, with 15 bases between. CDR1 is LGHNT and CDR2 is FRNRAP in the germline V gene. The CDR3 has 14 amino acids. The CDR3 DNA follows: TGTGCTAGTGGGCCCCAGGCGTCTGGCACTGAAGCTTTCTTT. Protein product: CASGPQASGTEAFF.

This rearrangement joins TRBV9 to TRBJ1-2, with TRBD1 as a possible D gene (6 bases). Trimming cost V 0 bases and J 8 bases, with 14 bases left between them. The CDR3 consists of 14 residues. Germline CDR1 reads SGDLS; CDR2 reads YYNGEE. CDR3: CASSVALGGDGYTF. For the CDR3, the DNA is TGTGCCAGCAGCGTAGCTTTGGGGGGCGACGGCTACACCTTC.

This clonotype was seen ten or more times. This rearrangement joins TRBV20-1 to TRBJ2-4, with D hard to call. CDR1 is DFQATT, CDR2 SNEGSKA, per germline (reference sequence). V gave up 7 bases and J gave up 0 bases, with 16 bases separating them. The CDR3 is 15 amino acids. This chain's CDR3 is CSVPDSTLAKNIQYF. CDR3 nucleotide sequence: TGCAGTGTACCTGACTCGACCCTAGCCAAAAACATTCAGTACTTC.

Many counts were recorded for this clonotype. The chain recombines TRBV7-8 with TRBJ2-7; D perhaps matches TRBD2 (6 bases). CDR1 is SGHVS and CDR2 is FQNEAQ in the germline V gene. The CDR3 totals 15 residues. The ends were cut back, 1 base at V and 2 bases at J, with 12 bases in the middle. The CDR3 region is CASSLVGGGTYEQYF. The CDR3 region has the DNA TGTGCCAGCAGCTTAGTGGGGGGTGGGACCTACGAGCAGTACTTC.

This clonotype was picked up many times. The chain combines TRBV6-1 with TRBJ2-7; 7 bases are shared with TRBD1. This CDR3 contains 13 residues. With 6 bases clipped from V and 1 base from J, the junction kept 3 bases outside the gene matches. Per the germline V gene, CDR1 is MNHNS and CDR2 is SASEGT. As DNA, the CDR3 is TGTGCCAGCAGAAGACAGGGTTCCTACGAGCAGTACTTC. Amino acid sequence: CASRRQGSYEQYF.

This clonotype was seen at least ten times. V usage is TRBV12-3 or TRBV12-4 and J usage is TRBJ2-2; D unresolved. The V and J ends lost 1 base and 5 bases respectively, with 8 bases between them. The CDR3 has 14 residues. CDR3 region: CASSLVRETGELFF. In DNA, the CDR3 is TGTGCCAGCAGTTTAGTAAGGGAAACCGGGGAGCTGTTTTTT.

The chain carries TRBV5-1 and TRBJ2-5, with D maybe TRBD1 (6 bases). Between the trimmed V and J ends, which lost 2 bases and 3 bases, there was a span of 14 bases. The germline V gene encodes CDR1 SGHRS and CDR2 YFSETQ. The CDR3 sequence is 15 residues long. Written as DNA, the CDR3 is TGCGCCAGCAGCTTCGTCTCCTCAGGGGAAGAGACCCAGTACTTC. This codes for CASSFVSSGEETQYF.

This clonotype was observed many times. The junction departs from germline at one end; a sequencing error may be responsible. The rearrangement joins TRBV6-1 to TRBJ1-2, with D possibly matching TRBD1 (6 bases). The CDR3 length is 14 residues. CDR1 is MNHNS, CDR2 SASEGT, per germline. CDR3 nucleotide sequence: TGTGCCAGCAGTGAGGAGGACAGCGCCTATGGCTACGCCTTC. As protein: CASSEEDSAYGYAF.

As to this clonotype: Possible read error: a much larger clone is one base away. V usage is TRBV20-1 and J usage is TRBJ2-2; 7 positions agree with TRBD1. J gave up 3 bases and V 2 bases, and 9 bases lay outside the gene matches. This CDR3 has 16 residues. The V gene's germline CDR1 is DFQATT and CDR2 SNEGSKA (reference sequence). The CDR3 is CSARPPTQGDTGELFF. Here the CDR3 DNA reads TGCAGTGCTAGACCACCGACCCAGGGGGACACCGGGGAGCTGTTTTTT.

This clonotype was picked up many times. The genes are TRBV28 and TRBJ2-4; D is undetermined. CDR3 size: 14 residues. CDR1 is MDHEN and CDR2 is SYDVKM in the germline V gene. With 6 bases removed from V and 9 bases from J, the gap between germline ends came to 18 bases. The chain's CDR3 is CASRPTPGSTIQYF. In DNA, the CDR3 is TGTGCCAGCAGACCGACGCCAGGATCTACCATTCAGTACTTC.

This clonotype was recorded at least ten times. The chain has TRBV6-1 and TRBJ2-7; 10 positions agree with TRBD1. This CDR3 has 17 amino acids. Germline-derived CDR1 and CDR2 are MNHNS and SASEGT. With V trimmed by 4 bases and J by 4 bases, 13 bases remained unmatched. The CDR3 DNA follows: TGTGCCAGCAGTGGGGAGACCCCGGGACAGGGGAAGTACGAGCAGTACTTC. Its translation is CASSGETPGQGKYEQYF.

V is TRBV12-3 or TRBV12-4 and J is TRBJ1-1; the D gene is possibly TRBD1 (5 bases). This CDR3 has 16 residues. The V end was cut by 3 bases, the J end by 7 bases, with 21 bases between. The CDR3 bases are TGTGCCAGCAGTTTGGGGCAGGGAACGCCGACGGGTGAAGCTTTCTTT. It is translated as CASSLGQGTPTGEAFF.